This T cell receptor (beta chain) was recovered during a study of PD-1 blockade in classical Hodgkin lymphoma. CDR1 is SGHRS and CDR2 is YFSETQ in the germline V gene. Trimming removed 0 bases from V and 6 bases from J, with 6 bases in between. CDR3 size: 12 residues. Generated by immunoSEQ multiplex PCR, the TCRdb table keeps only in-frame clones and is missing some. The sample has 15,000 to 20,000 clones, approximately 92% seen once; the top ten hold 6.9%. Time point specified: newly diagnosed, previously untreated cHL patient sample. The specimen sequenced was peripheral blood mononuclear cells (PBMCs). The chain couples TRBV5-1 to TRBJ1-1; D gene uncertain. The clonotype was recovered from a human donor with classical Hodgkin lymphoma. CDR3 coding DNA: TGCGCCAGCAGCTTGGTAGGGCCTGAAGCTTTCTTT. Translation gives CASSLVGPEAFF.